This entry describes one T cell receptor beta chain. No antigen is known for it. Per-base qualities were not stored, and no clone one base away is much larger. The sample is drawn from a study of T cells after yellow fever vaccination (dated by TCRdb to the late 2010s). For the wider study: Libraries from fractions with low cell numbers were prepared with the SMART-Seq v4 Ultra Low Input RNA kit. To track T-cell clones before and after primary and booster YFV17D yellow fever vaccination, bulk TCR alpha and beta repertoires were sequenced longitudinally. Two healthy male donors made up the cohort, one aged 18 to 29 years and the other aged 30 to 39 years. Blood samples were taken at several timepoints before and after primary and secondary immunization, and bulk PBMC replicates and cell subsets were isolated. The paper as a whole reports these results and caveats: Compared with the primary T-cell response, the secondary T-cell response was weaker but faster, peaking on day 5 rather than day 15. Because only a couple of donors were included in the study, the extent to which the findings can be generalized is limited. Most clones expanded after primary vaccination (96% of CD4 and around nine tenths of CD8) were re-detected after the booster, suggesting that broad memory maintenance occurred. FACS-sorted repertoires could contain abundant contaminating clonotypes from the bulk population, so computational filtering was required. A small fraction of clonotypes appeared in both the CD4 and CD8 compartments, likely as a result of convergent recombination.

Synthesis of TCR cDNA relied on 5'RACE template switching, a step that introduced a universal primer site along with unique molecular identifiers. Priming for cDNA synthesis came from both the TCR alpha and TCR beta constant segments. Libraries were amplified in two PCR steps, with sample barcodes and sequencing adapters added in the second step. Sequencing of libraries was performed on Illumina HiSeq 2500 (2x100 bp) or NovaSeq (2x150 bp). Regarding the original processing steps: Demultiplexing of reads and collapsing into UMI consensus sequences were performed with MIGEC, and V(D)J alignment was carried out with MiXCR. Clonotypes responding to the vaccine were identified with edgeR on replicate PBMC samples, with the criteria of FDR below 0.01 and a log2 fold change above 5 up to day 15. Bulk clonotypes were assigned CD4 or CD8 identity according to which sequenced CD4 or CD8 repertoire held them at higher abundance. TCRdb passed the public sequencing reads through fastp at Q25 and MiXCR, retaining productive beta sequences. Records with the same CDR3 protein are collapsed into one entry carrying the most frequent genes and DNA. V and J calls and clone size were set by TCRdb, not the authors. This sample is represented by fewer than 450,000 distinct CDR3 sequences; 11% of them were singletons. Jointly, the top ten make up around 19% of the sample.

Per the publication, the treatment or condition label means: live attenuated yellow fever vaccine strain. At each blood-draw timepoint, two biological replicates of bulk PBMCs were obtained. PBMCs were isolated from peripheral blood using a standard Ficoll-Paque protocol. RNA was extracted with TriZol from bulk PBMCs, CD4 and CD8 fractions, and dextramer-positive and dextramer-negative fractions. The junction shows trimming of 2 bases on V and 0 bases on J, and the gene matches do not reach 4 bases of it. CDR1 is given as SNHLY and CDR2 as FYNNEI, both from the germline V gene. Including the terminal cysteine and phenylalanine, the CDR3 comprises 15 residues. Just CDR3 DNA is preserved here, 45 bases in frame from base 1.

This specimen consisted of PBMCs, obtained on the day of the first yellow fever vaccination. This clonotype was obtained from a young man who received the YFV17D yellow fever vaccine. Recombination connected TRBV2 to TRBJ2-7; the junction holds 7 bases that match TRBD2. The encoded CDR3 is CASSEWGGSSYEQYF. In nucleotide form, the sequence is TGTGCCAGCAGTGAATGGGGGGGGAGCTCCTACGAGCAGTACTTC.